A selection of T cell receptor beta chains follows, all from one sample in a study of T cell responses to AZD1222 COVID-19 vaccine. The data were produced by immunoSEQ multiplex PCR, yet TCRdb's version contains in-frame clones alone and is incomplete. The sample records 130,000 or so clones, 85% to 90% being singletons. This material consisted of peripheral blood, taken 28 days after the second AZD1222 dose. The receptors derive from an adult who received the AZD1222 COVID-19 vaccine. The CDR3 runs from the conserved cysteine through the conserved F or W. A D gene is named only where the DNA matches it firmly. Clone size is given for some rows only: seen once, a few or many times, or a class if the clone is expanded.

DNA: TGTGCCAGCAGCCAAGAGGGGGGCTGGAAGGGCTACACCTTC
CDR3: CASSQEGGWKGYTF
V: TRBV3-1/TRBV3-2
D: -
size: -
J: TRBJ1-2

DNA: TGTGCCAGTAGTATAATGCGGGACAGGTATAATTCACCCCTCCACTTT
CDR3: CASSIMRDRYNSPLHF
V: TRBV19
D: TRBD1
size: -
J: TRBJ1-6

DNA: TGTGCCAGCAGCTACCGGACGGAAACTGAAGCTTTCTTT
CDR3: CASSYRTETEAFF
V: TRBV7-9
D: -
size: few
J: TRBJ1-1

DNA: TGCGCCAGCAGCTCGCACAGGGGTACGAAGGGTGAGCAGTTCTTC
CDR3: CASSSHRGTKGEQFF
V: TRBV4-1
D: TRBD1
size: once
J: TRBJ2-1

DNA: TGTGCCTGGGTCGGGGGGCTCAATGAGCAGTTCTTC
CDR3: CAWVGGLNEQFF
V: TRBV30
D: -
size: -
J: TRBJ2-1

DNA: TGTGCCTGGAGCTTGCGGGCTGACAATGAGCAGTTCTTC
CDR3: CAWSLRADNEQFF
V: TRBV30
D: -
size: -
J: TRBJ2-1

DNA: TGTGCCAGCAGTGAATATGTAACAGGGGGCGTTGGCTACACCTTC
CDR3: CASSEYVTGGVGYTF
V: TRBV25-1
D: TRBD1
size: -
J: TRBJ1-2

DNA: TGTGCCAGCAGCATATTTGACAGGCCTCGAGGGGGCTACACCTTC
CDR3: CASSIFDRPRGGYTF
V: TRBV5-4
D: -
size: -
J: TRBJ1-2

DNA: TGCGCCAGCAGCTTCTACGGGGCCCCAGAGACCCAGTACTTC
CDR3: CASSFYGAPETQYF
V: TRBV5-1
D: -
size: -
J: TRBJ2-5

DNA: TGTGCCTGGCGGGACTCTTTCACAGATACGCAGTATTTT
CDR3: CAWRDSFTDTQYF
V: TRBV30
D: -
size: -
J: TRBJ2-3

DNA: TGTGCCAGTAGTACCTTTAATAACTATGGCTACACCTTC
CDR3: CASSTFNNYGYTF
V: TRBV19
D: -
size: -
J: TRBJ1-2

DNA: TGCGCCAGCAGCCCTACCGGGAGGGAACAGGACTATGGCTACACCTTC
CDR3: CASSPTGREQDYGYTF
V: TRBV4-3
D: -
size: -
J: TRBJ1-2

DNA: TGTGCCAGCAGTTACGGGGCAGGGCAGTTGATAGGCGAGCAGTACTTC
CDR3: CASSYGAGQLIGEQYF
V: TRBV6-6
D: -
size: -
J: TRBJ2-7

DNA: TGTGCCAGCTCTGCAGGGACAGATAACTATGGCTACACCTTC
CDR3: CASSAGTDNYGYTF
V: TRBV18
D: TRBD1
size: -
J: TRBJ1-2

DNA: TGTGCCTGGAGTTCAGGGGGCGGAGGAAACACCATATATTTT
CDR3: CAWSSGGGGNTIYF
V: TRBV30
D: TRBD1
size: -
J: TRBJ1-3

DNA: TGTGCCAGCAGCTTAGACGTGCATGACGAGCAGTTCTTC
CDR3: CASSLDVHDEQFF
V: TRBV7-2
D: -
size: -
J: TRBJ2-1

DNA: TGTGCCAGCAAGGCGGACAGCACTAATGAAAAACTGTTTTTT
CDR3: CASKADSTNEKLFF
V: TRBV16
D: -
size: -
J: TRBJ1-4

DNA: TGTGCCAGCAGTCCAGGGGAGGTCTATGGCTACACCTTC
CDR3: CASSPGEVYGYTF
V: TRBV11-2
D: -
size: -
J: TRBJ1-2

DNA: TGTGCCAGCAAGGAGGGGACTAGCGGGGGGGCGCGGAATGAGCAGTTCTTC
CDR3: CASKEGTSGGARNEQFF
V: TRBV3-1/TRBV3-2
D: TRBD2
size: -
J: TRBJ2-1

DNA: TGTGCCAGCGGTTTACACCCTTTGAACACTGAAGCTTTCTTT
CDR3: CASGLHPLNTEAFF
V: TRBV7-9
D: -
size: -
J: TRBJ1-1

DNA: TGTGCCAGCAGCTTAAAGCTCCGGGACAGGGGGCATGGCTACACCTTC
CDR3: CASSLKLRDRGHGYTF
V: TRBV7-2
D: TRBD1
size: -
J: TRBJ1-2

DNA: TGCGCCAGCAGCCAGGGGCGCGGGGCCCACGAGCAGTACTTC
CDR3: CASSQGRGAHEQYF
V: TRBV4-1
D: -
size: -
J: TRBJ2-7

DNA: TGTGCCAGCAGTTCAGGGACAGTAGCGAACACCGGGGAGCTGTTTTTT
CDR3: CASSSGTVANTGELFF
V: TRBV6-4
D: TRBD1
size: few
J: TRBJ2-2

DNA: TGTGCCAGCAGCGCAACTCTGGGTCTTTATGGAAACACCATATATTTT
CDR3: CASSATLGLYGNTIYF
V: TRBV7-9
D: -
size: -
J: TRBJ1-3

DNA: TGTGCCAGCAGTGACTTTCAGGGGTCCAAAAACATTCAGTACTTC
CDR3: CASSDFQGSKNIQYF
V: TRBV2
D: -
size: once
J: TRBJ2-4

DNA: TGCGCCAGCAGCCAAGAATCTTTCCGACGGGTTAATGAAAAACTGTTTTTT
CDR3: CASSQESFRRVNEKLFF
V: TRBV4-3
D: -
size: once
J: TRBJ1-4

DNA: TGTGCCAGCAGCCCCATGCCCCGGGCGACGAACACTGAAGCTTTCTTT
CDR3: CASSPMPRATNTEAFF
V: TRBV5-4
D: -
size: -
J: TRBJ1-1